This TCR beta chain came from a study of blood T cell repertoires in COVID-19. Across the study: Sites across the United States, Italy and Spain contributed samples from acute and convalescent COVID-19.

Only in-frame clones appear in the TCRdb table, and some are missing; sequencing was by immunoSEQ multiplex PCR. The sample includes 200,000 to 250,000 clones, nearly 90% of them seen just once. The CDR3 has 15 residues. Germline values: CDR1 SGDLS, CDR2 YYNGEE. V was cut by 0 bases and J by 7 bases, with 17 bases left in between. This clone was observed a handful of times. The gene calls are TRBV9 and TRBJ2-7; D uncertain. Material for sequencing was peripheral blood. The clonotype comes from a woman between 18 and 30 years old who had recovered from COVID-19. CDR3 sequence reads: CASSVGVAEREEQYF. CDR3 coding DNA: TGTGCCAGCAGCGTAGGGGTCGCCGAGCGTGAGGAGCAGTACTTC.